This note documents a single T cell receptor (beta chain) sequence. The antigen this receptor binds is unknown. Since a much larger clone is just one base distant, this may be a read error. This entry is derived from a study of blood T cells in healthy people across ages (dated by TCRdb to the mid-2010s). Regarding the complete study: In model experiments, template switching captured about one uniquely barcoded TCR beta cDNA molecule for every two T cells. Using deep sequencing normalized with unique cDNA molecular identifiers, the study measured how TCR beta repertoire diversity changes with age. Four age groups were formed from the donors: young (average around 15 years), middle-aged (around 41), aged (about 68) and long-lived (around 80). To avoid experimental bias, donors of different ages were spread randomly across the sequencing lanes. Two additional independent replicas of 1 million unique cDNA reads from the same blood draw were analyzed for two donors (one aged 18 to 30 and one aged 80 or older).

Library prep was done by 5' RACE. The reads were generated on an Illumina HiSeq 2500. The second PCR ran for about 6 to 12 cycles and used a J-beta primer mix along with a sample-barcoded 5' primer. A unique molecular identifier was introduced onto each TCR beta cDNA molecule by a template-switch 5' adaptor carrying 12 random nucleotides. At least 2.5 million CDR3-containing paired-end reads were obtained from each sample. First-strand cDNA synthesis was performed from all RNA using the Mint cDNA synthesis kit, with priming by a TRBC-specific oligonucleotide. Following uracil-DNA glycosylase treatment, a first 18-cycle PCR with universal primers M1SS and BC2_uni_R was performed on all cDNA. The published analysis was carried out like this. For normalization, 1 million high-quality reads, each with a distinct molecular identifier, were randomly selected from each sample. Instead of being binned into consensus sequences, reads that shared molecular identifiers were thrown out. MiTCR, set to a Q25 quality threshold and the strictest error-elimination algorithm, was used for CDR3 identification, clonotype clustering and error correction. A nonparametric unseen species model with Euler transformation was used to estimate a lower bound on total TCR beta diversity. TCRdb took the public reads, trimmed them with fastp at Q25, ran MiXCR for clone calling and kept in-frame beta chains. Rows with a matching CDR3 protein are joined into one entry that keeps the most common DNA and genes. The V and J calls shown here were made by TCRdb, not taken from the authors' results. Here the sample has around 1,100,000 distinct CDR3 sequences; more than 30% occur a single time. The ten largest clones add up to roughly 14% of the sample.

Spanning cysteine to phenylalanine, the CDR3 consists of 21 amino acids. The kept DNA is CDR3 alone, 63 bases in frame from the first base. CDR1 SQVTM and CDR2 ANQGSEA were looked up in the germline V gene. Results and caveats for the whole study, not just this receptor: As age increased, observed TCR beta diversity per million T cells dropped in a roughly linear way, and a significant reduction was already evident by age 40. Since profiling was done on bulk unsorted PBMCs, naive and antigen-experienced compartments could not be conclusively compared. A strong correlation was found between observed TCR beta diversity and the percentage of naive T cells measured by flow cytometry. Compared with the aged group, the long-lived group had more naive CD4+ T cells, fewer expanded clones and increased TCR diversity, suggesting age selection. Total diversity estimates from one million sequenced T cells were considered lower bounds and underestimates. The CMV infection status of donors was not known, potentially confounding age-related changes in expanded clonotypes.

The roughly 39 donors, aged 6 to 90 years, were systemically healthy Caucasian individuals from Russia. Approximately 9 milliliters of peripheral blood were collected from each donor into EDTA-treated Vacutainer tubes. PBMCs were isolated by Ficoll-Paque density-gradient centrifugation, with at least 6 million obtained per sample. Trizol reagent was used to extract total RNA from PBMCs, with at least 5.5 micrograms per sample. For every donor, flow cytometry on a PBMC aliquot measured the percentage of naive CD45RAhigh/CD27high T cells. The rearranged segments are TRBV29-1 and TRBJ2-3; 11 of the junction bases match TRBD2. This clonotype originated in a man between 18 and 29 years old in good health. The material sequenced was blood. The sequence in DNA is TGCAGCGTTGATCGACCTATCCTAGCGGGGGGCATCACAGCAAGCACAGGTACGCAGTATTTT. The resulting protein is CSVDRPILAGGITASTGTQYF.